The clone carrying this T cell receptor (beta chain) was detected only a few times. What it recognizes is unknown. Other nucleotide sequences in the sample specify the same CDR3. Treatment meaning: over 15 received Ad26.COV2.S at low or high dose, single or two shots; 5 received placebo; per-sample allocation not given. It was on day 63 after the first vaccine or placebo injection that samples were taken. Within Boston, the person who donated was an adult of 18-55 years. What was given as vaccine was an Ad26 vector encoding Wuhan-strain SARS-CoV-2 spike. Trimming cost V 0 bases and J 1 base, with 8 bases left between them. Germline V lookup: CDR1 SGDLS, CDR2 YYNGEE. CDR3 size: 15 residues. The source of the sample is a study of Ad26.COV2.S vaccination and SARS-CoV-2 variants. As for the study in general: Ad26.COV2.S shots went into the muscle once or twice, 56 days apart. Study-level points and caveats: Spike-specific TCR breadth was greater after Ad26.COV2.S than placebo.

Libraries were prepared by immunoSEQ multiplex PCR; TCRdb keeps only in-frame clonotypes and omits some of them. The data hold some 300,000 clones, with roughly 80% observed a single time. The rearrangement uses TRBV9 and TRBJ1-3; D ambiguous. The sequences come from peripheral blood, collected in a trial of Ad26.COV2.S vaccine versus placebo. The TCR comes from a person between 18 and 65 years old who received the Ad26.COV2.S COVID-19 vaccine or a placebo. The CDR3 DNA follows: TGTGCCAGCAGCGTAGGGGTAGGGTCTGGAAACACCATATATTTT. Encoded protein: CASSVGVGSGNTIYF.